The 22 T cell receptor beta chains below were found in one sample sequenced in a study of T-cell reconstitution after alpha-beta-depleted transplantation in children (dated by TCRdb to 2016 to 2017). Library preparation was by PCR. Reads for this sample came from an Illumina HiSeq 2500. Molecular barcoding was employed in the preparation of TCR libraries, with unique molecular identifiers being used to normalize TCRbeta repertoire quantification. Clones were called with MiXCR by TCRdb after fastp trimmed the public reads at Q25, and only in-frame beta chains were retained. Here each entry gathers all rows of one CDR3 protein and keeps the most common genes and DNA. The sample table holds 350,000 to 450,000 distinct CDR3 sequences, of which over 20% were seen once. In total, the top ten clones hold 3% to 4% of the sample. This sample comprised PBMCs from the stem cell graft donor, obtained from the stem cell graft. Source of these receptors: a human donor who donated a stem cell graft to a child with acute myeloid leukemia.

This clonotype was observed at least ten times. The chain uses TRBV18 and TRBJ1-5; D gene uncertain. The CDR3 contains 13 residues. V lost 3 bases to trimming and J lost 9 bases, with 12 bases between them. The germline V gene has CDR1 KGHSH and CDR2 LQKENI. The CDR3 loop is CASSPGRQWPQHF. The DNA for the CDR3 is TGTGCCAGCTCACCTGGGCGCCAGTGGCCCCAGCATTTT. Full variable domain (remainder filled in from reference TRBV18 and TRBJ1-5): NAGVMQNPRHLVRRRGQEARLRCSPMKGHSHVYWYRQLPEEGLKFMVYLQKENIIDESGMPKERFSAEFPKEGPSILRIQQVVRGDSAAYFCASSPGRQWPQHFGDGTRLSIL.

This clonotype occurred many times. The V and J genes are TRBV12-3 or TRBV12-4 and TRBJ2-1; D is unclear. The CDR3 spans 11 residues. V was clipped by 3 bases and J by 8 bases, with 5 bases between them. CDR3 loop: CASSFFDEQFF. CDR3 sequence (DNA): TGTGCCAGCAGTTTCTTCGATGAGCAGTTCTTC.

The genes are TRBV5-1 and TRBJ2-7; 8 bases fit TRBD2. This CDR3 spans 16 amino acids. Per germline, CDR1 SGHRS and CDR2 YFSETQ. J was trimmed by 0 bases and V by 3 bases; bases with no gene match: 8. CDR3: CASSWRSGEGSYEQYF. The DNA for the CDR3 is TGCGCCAGCAGCTGGCGTAGCGGGGAAGGCTCCTACGAGCAGTACTTC.

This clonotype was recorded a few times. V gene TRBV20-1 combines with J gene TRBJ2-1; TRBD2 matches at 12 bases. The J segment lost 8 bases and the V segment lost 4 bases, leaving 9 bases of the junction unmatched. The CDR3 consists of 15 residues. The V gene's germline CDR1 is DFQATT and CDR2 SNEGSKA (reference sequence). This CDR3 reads CSANPQTSGSHEQFF. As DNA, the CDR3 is TGCAGTGCTAACCCACAGACTAGCGGGAGCCATGAGCAGTTCTTC.

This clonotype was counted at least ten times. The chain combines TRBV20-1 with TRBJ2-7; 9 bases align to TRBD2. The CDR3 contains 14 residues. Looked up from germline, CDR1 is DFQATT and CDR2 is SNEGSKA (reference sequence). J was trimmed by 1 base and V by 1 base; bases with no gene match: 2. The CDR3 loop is CSARVAGASYEQYF. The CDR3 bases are TGCAGTGCTAGAGTAGCGGGGGCATCCTACGAGCAGTACTTC.

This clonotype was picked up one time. The CDR3 sequence is CASTPRTSGRSSTDTQYF. CDR3 DNA: TGTGCCAGCACCCCAAGGACTAGCGGGAGGTCCAGCACAGATACGCAGTATTTT. The chain links TRBV2 to TRBJ2-3, with 14 nucleotides matching TRBD2. The ends lost 7 bases at V and 0 bases at J; junction bases unmatched: 9. This CDR3 comprises 18 residues. Germline values: CDR1 SNHLY, CDR2 FYNNEI.

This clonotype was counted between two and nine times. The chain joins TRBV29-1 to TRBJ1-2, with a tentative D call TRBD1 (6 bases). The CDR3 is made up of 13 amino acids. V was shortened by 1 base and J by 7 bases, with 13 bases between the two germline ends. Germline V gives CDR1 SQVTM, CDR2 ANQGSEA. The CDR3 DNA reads TGCAGCGTTGAAGTATTAACAGGGAGTGGCTACACCTTC. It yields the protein CSVEVLTGSGYTF.

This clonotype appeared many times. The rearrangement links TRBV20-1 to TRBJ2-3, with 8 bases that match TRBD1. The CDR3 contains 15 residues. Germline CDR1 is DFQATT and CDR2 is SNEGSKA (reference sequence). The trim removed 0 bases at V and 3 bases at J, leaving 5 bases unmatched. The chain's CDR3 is CSARDPRGRTDTQYF. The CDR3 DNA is TGCAGTGCTAGAGATCCCAGGGGGCGGACAGATACGCAGTATTTT.

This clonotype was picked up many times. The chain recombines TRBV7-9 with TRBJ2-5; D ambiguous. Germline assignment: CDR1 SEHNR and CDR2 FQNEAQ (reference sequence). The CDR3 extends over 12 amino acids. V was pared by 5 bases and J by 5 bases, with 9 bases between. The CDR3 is CASSTQAETQYF. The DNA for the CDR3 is TGTGCCAGCAGCACCCAGGCGGAGACCCAGTACTTC.

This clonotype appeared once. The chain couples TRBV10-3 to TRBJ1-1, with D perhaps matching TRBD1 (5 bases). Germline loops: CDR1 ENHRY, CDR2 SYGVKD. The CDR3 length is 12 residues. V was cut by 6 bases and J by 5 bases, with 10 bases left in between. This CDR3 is CAIRGEGTEAFF. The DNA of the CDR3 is TGTGCCATCAGAGGAGAGGGGACTGAAGCTTTCTTT.

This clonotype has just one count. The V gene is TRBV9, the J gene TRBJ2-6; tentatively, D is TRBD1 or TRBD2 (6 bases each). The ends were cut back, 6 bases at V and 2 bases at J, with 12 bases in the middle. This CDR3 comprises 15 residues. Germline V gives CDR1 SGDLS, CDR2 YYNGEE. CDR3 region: CASNKGGTGANVLTF. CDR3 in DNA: TGTGCCAGCAACAAAGGGGGGACTGGGGCCAACGTCCTGACTTTC.

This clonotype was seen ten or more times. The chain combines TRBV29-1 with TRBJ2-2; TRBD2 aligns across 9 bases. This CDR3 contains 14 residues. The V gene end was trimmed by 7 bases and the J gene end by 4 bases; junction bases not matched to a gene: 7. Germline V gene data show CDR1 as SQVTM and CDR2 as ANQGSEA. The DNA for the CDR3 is TGCAGCGCAGCGGGAGGAAGGGGCACCGGGGAGCTGTTTTTT. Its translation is CSAAGGRGTGELFF.

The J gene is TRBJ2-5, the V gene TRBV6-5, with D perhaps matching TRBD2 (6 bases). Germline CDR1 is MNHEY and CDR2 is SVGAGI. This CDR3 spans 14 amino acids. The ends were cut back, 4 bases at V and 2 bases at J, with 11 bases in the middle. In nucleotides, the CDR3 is TGTGCCAGCAGTTGGGGAGGACCACAAGAGACCCAGTACTTC. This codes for CASSWGGPQETQYF.

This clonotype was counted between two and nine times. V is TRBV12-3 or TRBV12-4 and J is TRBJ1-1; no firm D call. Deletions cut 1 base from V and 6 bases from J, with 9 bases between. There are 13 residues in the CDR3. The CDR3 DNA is TGTGCCAGCAGTTTAGGGCACAGCCCTGAAGCTTTCTTT. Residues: CASSLGHSPEAFF.

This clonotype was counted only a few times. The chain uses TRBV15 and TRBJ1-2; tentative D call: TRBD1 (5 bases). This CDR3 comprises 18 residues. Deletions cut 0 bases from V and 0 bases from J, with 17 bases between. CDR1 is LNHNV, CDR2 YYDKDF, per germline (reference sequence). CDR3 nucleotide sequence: TGTGCCACCAGCAGAGATCTCGGCAGGGCCGAACCTAACTATGGCTACACCTTC. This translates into CATSRDLGRAEPNYGYTF.

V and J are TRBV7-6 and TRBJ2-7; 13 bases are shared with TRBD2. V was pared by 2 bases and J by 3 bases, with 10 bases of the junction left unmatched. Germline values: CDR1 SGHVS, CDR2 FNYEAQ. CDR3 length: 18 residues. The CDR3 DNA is TGTGCCAGCAGCTTAAACCCCGGACTAGCGGGAGAAATCTACGAGCAGTACTTC. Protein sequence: CASSLNPGLAGEIYEQYF.

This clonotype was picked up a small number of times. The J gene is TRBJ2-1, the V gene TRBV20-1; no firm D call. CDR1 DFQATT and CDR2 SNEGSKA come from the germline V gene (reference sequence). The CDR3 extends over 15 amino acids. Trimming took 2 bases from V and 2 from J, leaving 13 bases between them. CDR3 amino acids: CSARIGAIPYNEQFF. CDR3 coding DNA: TGCAGTGCTAGAATAGGAGCCATCCCCTACAATGAGCAGTTCTTC.

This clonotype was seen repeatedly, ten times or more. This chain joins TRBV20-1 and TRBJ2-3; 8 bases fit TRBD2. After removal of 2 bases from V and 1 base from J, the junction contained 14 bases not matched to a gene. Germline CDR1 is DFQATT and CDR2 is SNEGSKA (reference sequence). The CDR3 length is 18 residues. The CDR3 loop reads CSARPPSGSGVRTDTQYF. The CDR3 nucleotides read TGCAGTGCTAGACCGCCCAGCGGGAGTGGGGTTCGCACAGATACGCAGTATTTT.

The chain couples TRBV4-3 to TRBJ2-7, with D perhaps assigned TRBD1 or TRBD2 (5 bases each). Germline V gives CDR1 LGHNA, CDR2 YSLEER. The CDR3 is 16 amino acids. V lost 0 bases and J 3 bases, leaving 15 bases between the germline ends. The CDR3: CASSQDLTGRFYEQYF. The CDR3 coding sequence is TGCGCCAGCAGCCAAGATTTAACGGGACGATTCTACGAGCAGTACTTC.

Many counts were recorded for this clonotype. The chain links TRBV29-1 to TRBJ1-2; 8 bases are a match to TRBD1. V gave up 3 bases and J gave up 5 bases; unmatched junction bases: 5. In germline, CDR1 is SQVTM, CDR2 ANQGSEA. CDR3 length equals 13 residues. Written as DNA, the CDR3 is TGCAGCGTTGAGGGACAGGTGGAATATGGCTACACCTTC. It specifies CSVEGQVEYGYTF.

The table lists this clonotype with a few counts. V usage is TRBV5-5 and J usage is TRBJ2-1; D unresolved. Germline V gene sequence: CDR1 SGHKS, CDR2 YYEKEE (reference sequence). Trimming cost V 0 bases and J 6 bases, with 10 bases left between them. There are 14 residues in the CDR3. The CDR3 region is CASSLAGEANEQFF. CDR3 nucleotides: TGTGCCAGCAGCTTGGCGGGTGAGGCCAATGAGCAGTTCTTC.

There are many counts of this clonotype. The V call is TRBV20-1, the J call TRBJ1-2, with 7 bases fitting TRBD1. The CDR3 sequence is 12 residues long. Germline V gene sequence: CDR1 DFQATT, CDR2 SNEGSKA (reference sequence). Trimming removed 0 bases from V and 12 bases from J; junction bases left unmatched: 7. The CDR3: CSARDRSRGNTF. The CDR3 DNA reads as TGCAGTGCTAGAGATCGGAGCAGGGGGAACACCTTC.